This is a list of T cell receptor beta chains from one sample in a study of human T cells and chemical hapten exposure. TCRdb reanalysed the RACE reads using MiXCR and keeps one entry per CDR3 protein. In the table there are about 92,000 distinct CDR3 sequences, nearly 10% of which are singletons. The source material was whole blood, sampled in connection with sensitization to the hapten diphenylcyclopropenone (DPC). Receptors originate from a woman aged 40-49 years with alopecia areata. Some clones in this sample may be carry-over from other donors' samples. CDR3s include the opening cysteine and the closing phenylalanine or tryptophan. The D gene is left open where the match is weak. Expanded clones get a size class; other rows say once, few or many, or leave the size out.

J gene	D gene	clone size	V gene	CDR3 protein	CDR3 DNA
TRBJ2-5	-	many	TRBV19	CASTDGTVQETQYF	TGTGCCAGTACCGACGGGACTGTACAAGAGACCCAGTACTTC
TRBJ2-3	-	few	TRBV4-3	CASSQDRPHTDTQYF	TGCGCCAGCAGCCAAGACCGACCCCACACAGATACGCAGTATTTT
TRBJ2-5	-	-	TRBV20-1	CSARGAGQETQYF	TGCAGTGCTAGGGGGGCCGGACAAGAGACCCAGTACTTC
TRBJ1-4	-	many	TRBV7-9	CASSIDRPTNEKLFF	TGTGCCAGCAGCATCGACAGGCCAACTAATGAAAAACTGTTTTTT
TRBJ2-3	-	-	TRBV7-2	CAGTRGSTDTQYF	TGTGCCGGGACCCGCGGGAGCACAGATACGCAGTATTTT
TRBJ2-7	TRBD1	many	TRBV20-1	CSAATPGQGPYEQYF	TGCAGTGCGGCTACACCGGGACAGGGACCCTACGAGCAGTACTTC
TRBJ2-3	TRBD2	-	TRBV6-2/TRBV6-3	CASSKLAGALDTQYF	TGTGCCAGCAGTAAATTAGCGGGGGCCCTGGATACGCAGTATTTT
TRBJ2-5	TRBD2	few	TRBV10-3	CAISDSRGVKETQYF	TGTGCCATCAGTGACTCGCGGGGGGTTAAAGAGACCCAGTACTTC
TRBJ1-2	-	many	TRBV18	CASSPGANYGYTF	TGTGCCAGCTCACCTGGAGCAAACTATGGCTACACCTTC
TRBJ2-5	TRBD1	few	TRBV27	CASSRQGPRETQYF	TGTGCCAGCAGTAGACAGGGGCCAAGGGAGACCCAGTACTTC
TRBJ2-1	-	-	TRBV12-5	CASGLVGGNEQFF	TGTGCTAGTGGTTTGGTTGGGGGCAATGAGCAGTTCTTC
TRBJ1-6	-	few	TRBV27	CASSADSNSPLHF	TGTGCCAGCAGTGCGGATTCTAATTCACCCCTCCACTTT
TRBJ1-5	-	-	TRBV28	CASIAQGEQPQHF	TGTGCCAGCATAGCGCAGGGTGAACAGCCCCAGCATTTT
TRBJ2-2	-	many	TRBV6-2/TRBV6-3	CASSYSAGELFF	TGTGCCAGCAGTTATTCCGCCGGGGAGCTGTTTTTT
TRBJ1-5	-	few	TRBV9	CASSVGGGNQPQHF	TGTGCCAGCAGCGTAGGTGGCGGAAATCAGCCCCAGCATTTT
TRBJ2-1	-	many	TRBV27	CASSLFRTQDLFF	TGTGCCAGCAGTTTATTCCGGACACAGGATCTGTTCTTC
TRBJ1-2	-	few	TRBV12-3/TRBV12-4	CASSFGSNYGYTF	TGTGCCAGCAGTTTCGGCAGTAACTATGGCTACACCTTC
TRBJ2-1	-	-	TRBV7-9	CASSFRVSSYNEQFF	TGTGCCAGCAGCTTTCGGGTCAGCTCCTACAATGAGCAGTTCTTC
TRBJ2-7	-	many	TRBV25-1	CANRQNPYEQYF	TGTGCCAACCGACAGAACCCCTACGAGCAGTACTTC
TRBJ1-2	-	many	TRBV7-2	CASSLIAGAANGYTF	TGTGCCAGCAGCTTAATTGCGGGAGCGGCGAATGGCTACACCTTC
TRBJ1-1	-	-	TRBV12-5	CASGLVSEGGGTEAFF	TGTGCTAGTGGTTTGGTTAGCGAGGGTGGGGGCACTGAAGCTTTCTTT
TRBJ1-5	-	many	TRBV27	CATSAAGSNQPQHF	TGTGCCACCTCCGCGGCAGGTAGCAATCAGCCCCAGCATTTT
TRBJ2-7	TRBD2	-	TRBV11-2	CASSSTTSGSYEQYF	TGTGCCAGCAGCTCCACCACTAGCGGGTCCTACGAGCAGTACTTC
TRBJ2-4	TRBD2	-	TRBV19	CASSNLMAGGSIQYF	TGTGCCAGTAGTAACCTTATGGCGGGGGGGTCCATTCAGTACTTC
TRBJ1-2	-	-	TRBV7-9	CASSLGYRDLAF	TGTGCCAGCAGCTTAGGGTACAGGGATCTCGCCTTC
TRBJ1-2	-	-	TRBV20-1	CSATHTGSGYTF	TGCAGTGCTACCCATACAGGGAGCGGCTACACCTTC